The 30 T cell receptor beta chains below come from one sample, sequenced in a study of human T cells and chemical hapten exposure. TCRdb re-called the RACE reads through MiXCR, storing one row per CDR3 protein. This table holds fewer than 400,000 distinct CDR3 sequences, under 9% found once. Time point of the sample: patch test 1, 2 weeks after DPC sensitization. The treatment here: therapeutic diphenylcyclopropenone sensitization with weekly scalp DPC. This sample comprised whole blood, obtained in connection with sensitization to the hapten diphenylcyclopropenone (DPC). The receptors derive from a young woman with alopecia areata. Some clones in this sample may be carry-over from other donors' samples.

Ten or more counts support this clonotype. The V call is TRBV7-8, the J call TRBJ2-7, with D perhaps matching TRBD1 (5 bases). There are 14 residues in the CDR3. The ends were cut back, 2 bases at V and 7 bases at J, with 15 bases in the middle. Germline CDR1 SGHVS, CDR2 FQNEAQ. CDR3 loop: CASSLLEGAWEQYF. The CDR3 nucleotides are TGTGCCAGCAGCTTATTGGAAGGGGCGTGGGAGCAGTACTTC.

Only a few counts were recorded for this clonotype. The chain has TRBV20-1 and TRBJ1-1; D unresolved. CDR1 is DFQATT, CDR2 SNEGSKA, per germline (reference sequence). Trimming took 3 bases from V and 1 from J, leaving 15 bases between them. This CDR3 is built from 15 residues. For the CDR3, the DNA is TGCAGTGCTAGCCCTCAGCAGGCTTCGAACACTGAAGCTTTCTTT. Translated, it gives CSASPQQASNTEAFF.

This clonotype was seen a few times. The chain recombines TRBV7-9 with TRBJ2-1; TRBD2 aligns across 13 bases. Germline-derived CDR1 and CDR2 are SEHNR and FQNEAQ (reference sequence). CDR3 length: 17 amino acids. V shed 0 bases, J shed 4 bases, and the junction held 3 bases outside the gene matches. In nucleotides, the CDR3 is TGTGCCAGCAGCTTAGCGACTAGCGGGGGGTCGTACAATGAGCAGTTCTTC. Translating gives CASSLATSGGSYNEQFF.

This clonotype was seen only once. This could be a read error, since a much larger clone is one nucleotide away. This chain joins TRBV9 and TRBJ1-1; D unclear. Trimming took 3 bases from V and 2 from J, leaving 11 bases between them. Per the germline V gene, CDR1 is SGDLS and CDR2 is YYNGEE. This CDR3 comprises 14 residues. This CDR3 is CASSAGFPNTEAFF. Here the CDR3 DNA reads TGTGCCAGCAGCGCGGGGTTTCCTAACACTGAAGCTTTCTTT.

DNA for the CDR3: TGTGCCACCAGCAGAGCCAGCAATCAGCCCCAGCATTTT. Its protein product is CATSRASNQPQHF. The chain uses TRBV15 and TRBJ1-5, with D unclear. The germline V gene encodes CDR1 LNHNV and CDR2 YYDKDF (reference sequence). This CDR3 is 13 amino acids long. V dropped 1 base and J dropped 1 base, with 2 bases sitting between them. The full variable domain, its missing parts supplied by reference TRBV15 and TRBJ1-5, is DAMVIQNPRYQVTQFGKPVTLSCSQTLNHNVMYWYQQKSSQAPKLLFHYYDKDFNNEADTPDNFQSRRPNTSFCFLDIRSPGLGDTAMYLCATSRASNQPQHFGDGTRLSIL.

The chain combines TRBV2 with TRBJ1-4; D perhaps matches TRBD1 (6 bases). The length of the CDR3 is 15 residues. Germline V lookup: CDR1 SNHLY, CDR2 FYNNEI. V lost 3 bases and J lost 7, with 15 bases in between. CDR3 sequence reads: CASSDEGRGGEKLFF. The DNA for the CDR3 is TGTGCCAGCAGTGACGAGGGCAGGGGAGGTGAAAAACTGTTTTTT.

This clonotype has just a few counts. The V call is TRBV11-2, the J call TRBJ1-1; D possibly corresponds to TRBD1 (6 bases). This CDR3 has 16 residues. V lost 1 base and J 5 bases, leaving 17 bases between the germline ends. Germline CDR1 reads SGHAT; CDR2 reads FQNNGV. The CDR3: CASSLAEGGEVTEAFF. The CDR3 coding sequence is TGTGCCAGCAGCTTAGCAGAAGGGGGTGAGGTGACTGAAGCTTTCTTT.

At least ten counts were recorded for this clonotype. The chain couples TRBV9 to TRBJ1-3, with 9 bases fitting TRBD1. This CDR3 comprises 15 residues. V was clipped by 5 bases and J by 4 bases; unmatched bases: 7. The germline V gene encodes CDR1 SGDLS and CDR2 YYNGEE. The CDR3 loop reads CASSARTGDGNTIYF. The CDR3 DNA reads as TGTGCCAGCAGTGCTCGGACAGGGGACGGAAACACCATATATTTT.

The gene calls are TRBV27 and TRBJ1-5, with TRBD1 identical over 7 bases. With V trimmed by 4 bases and J by 3 bases, 3 bases remained unmatched. The CDR3 spans 14 residues. The germline V gene has CDR1 MNHEY and CDR2 SMNVEV (reference sequence). The CDR3 DNA follows: TGTGCCAGCAGTTCACAGGGGTTCAATCAGCCCCAGCATTTT. Its translation is CASSSQGFNQPQHF.

J is TRBJ2-2 and V is TRBV3-1; 9 bases fit TRBD1. V trimming: 4 bases; J trimming: 0 bases; junction bases outside the gene matches: 0. Germline CDR1 and CDR2: LGHDT and YNNKEL (reference sequence). The CDR3 extends over 15 amino acids. The CDR3 loop reads CASSRQGANTGELFF. CDR3 nucleotides: TGTGCCAGCAGCCGACAGGGGGCGAACACCGGGGAGCTGTTTTTT.

There are a few counts of this clonotype. The chain has TRBV5-1 and TRBJ2-5, with D possibly matching TRBD2 (6 bases). Germline CDR1 is SGHRS and CDR2 is YFSETQ. V was cut by 0 bases and J by 5 bases, with 11 bases left in between. The CDR3 consists of 14 residues. CDR3 sequence (DNA): TGCGCCAGCAGCTTGGCTGAGGAGGGGGAGACCCAGTACTTC. As protein: CASSLAEEGETQYF.

The V gene is TRBV12-3 or TRBV12-4, the J gene TRBJ1-5; 9 bases line up with TRBD1. The CDR3 runs 15 residues. After removal of 7 bases from V and 6 bases from J, the junction contained 10 bases not matched to a gene. The DNA for the CDR3 is TGTGCCAGCAATATGGACAGGGGAGGGAGTCAGCCCCAGCATTTT. Residues: CASNMDRGGSQPQHF.

This chain uses TRBV18 with TRBJ2-7, with unresolved D. V lost 3 bases and J lost 7, with 13 bases in between. The CDR3 totals 13 residues. Germline V gene data show CDR1 as KGHSH and CDR2 as LQKENI. The chain's CDR3 is CASSPRTESEQYF. Here the CDR3 DNA reads TGTGCCAGCTCACCCCGAACGGAGTCGGAGCAGTACTTC.

The chain combines TRBV25-1 with TRBJ1-4, with 7 bases lining up with TRBD1. The CDR3 has 15 amino acids. After removal of 4 bases from V and 8 bases from J, the junction contained 10 bases not matched to a gene. Germline-derived CDR1 and CDR2 are MGHDK and SYGVNS. CDR3 sequence reads: CASSAETGLWEKLFF. CDR3 nucleotides: TGTGCCAGCAGTGCTGAGACAGGGTTATGGGAAAAACTGTTTTTT. Combining the CDR3 with reference TRBV25-1 and TRBJ1-4 gives the whole variable domain EADIYQTPRYLVIGTGKKITLECSQTMGHDKMYWYQQDPGMELHLIHYSYGVNSTEKGDLSSESTVSRIRTEHFPLTLESARPSHTSQYLCASSAETGLWEKLFFGSGTQLSVL.

This chain links TRBV12-3 or TRBV12-4 with TRBJ2-6, with D unresolved. CDR3 length equals 15 residues. V lost 4 bases and J lost 4, with 11 bases in between. CDR3 DNA sequence: TGTGCCAGCAGTTCCGGGCCAGCGGGGGCCAACGTCCTGACTTTC. Translated, it gives CASSSGPAGANVLTF.

J is TRBJ1-1 and V is TRBV5-1, with D uncertain. The V gene's germline CDR1 is SGHRS and CDR2 YFSETQ. The CDR3 spans 14 residues. V was pared by 0 bases and J by 4 bases, with 10 bases between. The CDR3 region has the DNA TGCGCCAGCAGCTTGGCCGTAGGGCCCACTGAAGCTTTCTTT. Its protein product is CASSLAVGPTEAFF. Supplemented by reference TRBV5-1 and TRBJ1-1, the full variable domain reads KAGVTQTPRYLIKTRGQQVTLSCSPISGHRSVSWYQQTPGQGLQFLFEYFSETQRNKGNFPGRFSGRQFSNSRSEMNVSTLELGDSALYLCASSLAVGPTEAFFGQGTRLTVV.

The chain combines TRBV5-1 with TRBJ1-1, with 7 bases fitting TRBD1. The CDR3 spans 15 residues. The V and J ends lost 4 bases and 4 bases, in that order; junction bases with no gene match: 10. The germline V gene encodes CDR1 SGHRS and CDR2 YFSETQ. The CDR3 coding sequence is TGCGCCAGCAGCACCGGACAGGTCTTGGCCACTGAAGCTTTCTTT. Amino acids: CASSTGQVLATEAFF.

At least ten counts were recorded for this clonotype. CDR3 protein: CASSLKPGTVRLFF. As DNA, the CDR3 is TGTGCCAGCAGTTTGAAGCCCGGGACCGTGCGACTGTTTTTT. The chain joins TRBV28 to TRBJ1-4; the D gene is possibly TRBD1 (5 bases). Trimming removed 3 bases from V and 13 bases from J, with 18 bases in between. The CDR3 has 14 amino acids. Germline V CDR1 and CDR2: MDHEN, SYDVKM.

As for this clonotype: A much larger clone is a single base away; this may be a read error. The CDR3 carries no conserved terminal phenylalanine or tryptophan, so it likely arises from a read error. The chain combines TRBV12-3 or TRBV12-4 with TRBJ1-2; 7 nucleotides line up with TRBD1. With V trimmed by 4 bases and J by 11 bases, 7 bases remained unmatched. This CDR3 is built from 12 residues. This CDR3 reads CASSSVNRGYTS. The DNA of the CDR3 is TGTGCCAGCAGTTCAGTAAACAGGGGTTACACCTCC.

This clonotype has a count of ten or more. The CDR3 coding sequence is TGTGCCAGCAGGGCTCCCTCTGGGGCCAACGTCCTGACTTTC. It translates to CASRAPSGANVLTF. The V and J genes are TRBV7-2 and TRBJ2-6; D gene uncertain. V was shortened by 6 bases and J by 0 bases, with 6 bases between the two germline ends. This CDR3 is 14 amino acids long. CDR1 and CDR2 from the germline V gene are SGHTA and FQGNSA.

This CDR3 is CASSLAMTNHSPLHF. CDR3 DNA sequence: TGTGCCAGCAGCTTAGCTATGACCAACCATTCACCCCTCCACTTT. The chain links TRBV7-9 to TRBJ1-6; no reliable D call. The CDR3 has 15 amino acids. Trimming stripped 0 bases from V and 8 bases from J, with 11 bases between. Germline assignment: CDR1 SEHNR and CDR2 FQNEAQ (reference sequence).

In its sample, this clonotype was seen many times. The chain recombines TRBV6-5 with TRBJ1-5; D call uncertain. Per the germline V gene, CDR1 is MNHEY and CDR2 is SVGAGI. Trimming took off 6 bases at V and 5 bases at J, with 11 bases between the two ends. The CDR3 has 13 residues. This chain's CDR3 is CASSRTQDQPQHF. For the CDR3, the DNA is TGTGCCAGCAGCCGGACCCAAGATCAGCCCCAGCATTTT.

This clonotype has a handful of counts. The V and J genes are TRBV20-1 and TRBJ2-7; TRBD1 matches 7 bases. This CDR3 spans 15 amino acids. Trimming took 0 bases from V and 5 from J; bases not matched to a gene: 10. Germline CDR1 reads DFQATT; CDR2 reads SNEGSKA (reference sequence). The CDR3 DNA reads TGCAGTGCTAGAGACCGACAGGGAAATCGTGACGAGCAGTACTTC. As protein: CSARDRQGNRDEQYF.

The genes are TRBV20-1 and TRBJ2-7; D uncertain. V lost 6 bases, J lost 2 bases, and 17 bases lay in between. From germline, CDR1 is DFQATT and CDR2 SNEGSKA (reference sequence). This CDR3 has 14 amino acids. CDR3: CSATRLTEPYEQYF. CDR3 DNA sequence: TGCAGTGCGACGCGGCTTACTGAACCCTACGAGCAGTACTTC.

Here the CDR3 reads CASHPGGSRTEAFF. DNA of the CDR3: TGCGCCAGCCATCCGGGAGGGTCTCGCACTGAAGCTTTCTTT. The V and J genes are TRBV5-1 and TRBJ1-1; D unclear. This CDR3 is built from 14 residues. Germline V lookup: CDR1 SGHRS, CDR2 YFSETQ. V was shortened by 7 bases and J by 4 bases, with 17 bases between the two germline ends.

V usage is TRBV5-1 and J usage is TRBJ1-1; 7 bases are a match to TRBD1. The CDR3 covers 15 residues. The V gene end was trimmed by 0 bases and the J gene end by 3 bases; junction bases not matched to a gene: 5. The V gene's germline CDR1 is SGHRS and CDR2 YFSETQ. The CDR3 spells CASSLVQGGYTEAFF. DNA for the CDR3: TGCGCCAGCAGCTTGGTTCAGGGGGGTTACACTGAAGCTTTCTTT.

Many counts were recorded for this clonotype. V usage is TRBV25-1 and J usage is TRBJ2-7, with a weak D call TRBD2 (5 bases). The CDR3 is made up of 16 amino acids. Germline V gene sequence: CDR1 MGHDK, CDR2 SYGVNS. V dropped 6 bases and J dropped 2 bases, with 20 bases sitting between them. CDR3 bases: TGTGCCAGCAGCGGTTATGAGGGTGATGGGACCTACGAGCAGTACTTC. Residues: CASSGYEGDGTYEQYF.

The sample holds a few counts of this clonotype. V is TRBV11-2 and J is TRBJ2-2; 10 bases line up with TRBD1. The CDR3 spans 15 residues. Germline V gene lookup returns CDR1 SGHAT and CDR2 FQNNGV. The ends lost 6 bases at V and 4 bases at J; junction bases unmatched: 5. The CDR3 spells CASSSGTGVTGELFF. The CDR3 bases are TGTGCCAGCAGTTCCGGGACAGGGGTCACCGGGGAGCTGTTTTTT.

With respect to this clonotype: This may be a read error: a much more frequent sequence differs by one nucleotide. The chain links TRBV10-3 to TRBJ2-3; D gene ambiguous. The CDR3 totals 15 residues. V shed 0 bases and J shed 4 bases, with 11 bases lying between them. Germline values: CDR1 ENHRY, CDR2 SYGVKD. The CDR3 protein is CAISESPAYADTQYF. The CDR3 DNA reads as TGTGCCATCAGTGAGTCCCCGGCTTACGCAGATACGCAGTATTTT.

This clonotype was picked up many times. The chain couples TRBV29-1 to TRBJ2-3, with 9 bases lining up with TRBD2. Germline-derived CDR1 and CDR2 are SQVTM and ANQGSEA. V lost 6 bases and J lost 0; bases outside the gene matches: 4. This CDR3 spans 14 amino acids. The CDR3 bases are TGCAGCGTGACTAGCGGTTCTAGCACAGATACGCAGTATTTT. Its protein is CSVTSGSSTDTQYF.